This T cell receptor (beta chain) came from a study of cytomegalovirus exposure and HLA in healthy donors. General observations from the study: In all likelihood, a cluster of highly shared sequence variants was a sequencing artifact. Differences between HLA loci emerged in a later analysis of TCR association rates, with DRB1 most and HLA-C fewest.

Comments on this clone: Its antigen is still unknown.

PCR amplification relied on 60 Vbeta primers (plus 13 Jbeta primers). The protocol was immunoSEQ multiplex PCR, while the TCRdb copy is restricted to in-frame clones and leaves out a portion. This table lists roughly 62,000 clones. Germline lookup yields CDR1 SNHLY and CDR2 FYNNEI. This CDR3 has 13 amino acids. V lost 7 bases to trimming and J lost 0 bases; unmatched junction nucleotides: 1. The chain recombines TRBV2 with TRBJ1-1; the match to TRBD1 covers 8 bases. The sequencing sample was made of PBMCs. The source is a young woman in good health and CMV-seronegative. For the CDR3, the DNA is TGTGCCAGCATGGGACAGGTGAACACTGAAGCTTTCTTT. It translates to CASMGQVNTEAFF.